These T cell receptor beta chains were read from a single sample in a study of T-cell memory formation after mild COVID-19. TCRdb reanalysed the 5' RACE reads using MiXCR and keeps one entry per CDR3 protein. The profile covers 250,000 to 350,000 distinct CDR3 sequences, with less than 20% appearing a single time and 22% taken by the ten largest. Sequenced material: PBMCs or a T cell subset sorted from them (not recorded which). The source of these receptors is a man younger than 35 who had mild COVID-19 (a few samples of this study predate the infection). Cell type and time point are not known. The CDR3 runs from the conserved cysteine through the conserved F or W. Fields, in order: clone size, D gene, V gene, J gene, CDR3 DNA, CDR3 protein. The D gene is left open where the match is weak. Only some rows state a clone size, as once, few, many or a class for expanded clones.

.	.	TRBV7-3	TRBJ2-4	TGTGCCAGCAGCTTAATTTTGGACATTCAGTACTTC	CASSLILDIQYF
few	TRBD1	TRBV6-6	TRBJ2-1	TGTGCCAGCAGTACGAGACAGGGCAATGAGCAGTTCTTC	CASSTRQGNEQFF
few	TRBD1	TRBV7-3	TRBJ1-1	TGTGCCAGCAGCCTAGGACAGGTGGGTGAAGCTTTCTTT	CASSLGQVGEAFF
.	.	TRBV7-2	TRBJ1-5	TGTGCCAGCAGCCGACGGACGAATCAGCCCCAGCATTTT	CASSRRTNQPQHF
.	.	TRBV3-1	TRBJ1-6	TGTGCCAGCAGCCAAGAAAGGGCCCCGAATTCACCCCTCCACTTT	CASSQERAPNSPLHF
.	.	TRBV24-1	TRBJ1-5	TGTGCCACCAGATGGGAGAATCAGCCCCAGCATTTT	CATRWENQPQHF
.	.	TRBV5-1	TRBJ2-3	TGCGCCAGCAGCTCCCGGACGGATAGCACAGATACGCAGTATTTT	CASSSRTDSTDTQYF
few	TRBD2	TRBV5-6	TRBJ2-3	TGTGCCAGCAGACCCCGACTAGCTGATACGCAGTATTTT	CASRPRLADTQYF
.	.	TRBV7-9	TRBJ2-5	TGTGCCAGCAGCTTAGAGGGACGAGGCAGGCCCTTCCAAGAGACCCAGTACTTC	CASSLEGRGRPFQETQYF
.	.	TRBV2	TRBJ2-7	TGTGCCAGCAGTGGGGATGCGGGGGCGTTGGGCGAGCAGTACTTC	CASSGDAGALGEQYF
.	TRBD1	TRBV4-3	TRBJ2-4	TGCGCCAGCAGCCAAGACGATCAGGGGGCGCGGGACATTCAGTACTTC	CASSQDDQGARDIQYF
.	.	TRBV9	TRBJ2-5	TGTGCCAGCAGCGTCATGACAGAAGAGACCCAGTACTTC	CASSVMTEETQYF
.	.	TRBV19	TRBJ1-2	TGTGCCAGTTACCCCGGGGACAACTATGGCTACACCTTC	CASYPGDNYGYTF
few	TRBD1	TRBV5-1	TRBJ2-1	TGCGCCAGCAGCTTGGTAGGCGGACAGGGTTATGAGCAGTTCTTC	CASSLVGGQGYEQFF
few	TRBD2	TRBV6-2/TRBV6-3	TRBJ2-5	TGTGCCAGCAGTTACCCCCGACTAGCGGAAGAGACCCAGTACTTC	CASSYPRLAEETQYF
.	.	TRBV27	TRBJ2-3	TGTGCCACTAGACAGGGAGGGTCAGATACGCAGTATTTT	CATRQGGSDTQYF
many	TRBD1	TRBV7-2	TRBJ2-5	TGTGCCAGCAGCCCAAACAGGGGGCGCGAAGAGACCCAGTACTTC	CASSPNRGREETQYF
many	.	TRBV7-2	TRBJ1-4	TGTGCCAGCAGCCCCTCACAGGCTCGGGGGGAAAAACTGTTTTTT	CASSPSQARGEKLFF
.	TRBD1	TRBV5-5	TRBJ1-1	TGTGCCAGCAGCCGGGACAGGGGGTTTACTGAAGCTTTCTTT	CASSRDRGFTEAFF
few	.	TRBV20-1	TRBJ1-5	TGCAGTGCTAGGCAGACCCAAGCTACATATAGCAATCAGCCCCAGCATTTT	CSARQTQATYSNQPQHF
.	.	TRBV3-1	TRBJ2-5	TGTGCCAGCGCCGACCCGGGGATCCAAGAGACCCAGTACTTC	CASADPGIQETQYF
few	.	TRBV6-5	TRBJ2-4	TGTGCCAGCAGGAGTGCGGGCTTGGACATTCAGTACTTC	CASRSAGLDIQYF
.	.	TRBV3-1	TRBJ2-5	TGTGCCAGCAGCCGTTGGCAGGACGGGGAGACCCAGTACTTC	CASSRWQDGETQYF
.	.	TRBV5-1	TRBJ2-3	TGCGCCAGCGCCCTCCGGGAGTCGGGGATAGATACGCAGTATTTT	CASALRESGIDTQYF
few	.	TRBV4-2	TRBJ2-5	TGTGCCAGCAGCCCAGACCCGGTTTTGAGCAGCGGCCAGTACTTC	CASSPDPVLSSGQYF
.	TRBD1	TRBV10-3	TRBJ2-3	TGTGCCATCAGGAATGACAGGGGGTCGACAGATACGCAGTATTTT	CAIRNDRGSTDTQYF
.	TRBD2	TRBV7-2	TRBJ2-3	TGTGCCAGCAGCTTAGGCCCTAGCGGGGGGGCAGATACGCAGTATTTT	CASSLGPSGGADTQYF
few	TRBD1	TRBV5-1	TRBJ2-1	TGCGCCAGCAGCTGGGGGGACAGGGGATTTAGATCGTCCTACAATGAGCAGTTCTTC	CASSWGDRGFRSSYNEQFF
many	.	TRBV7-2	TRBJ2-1	TGTGCCAGCAGCATCGGGACGGTTTCCTACAATGAGCAGTTCTTC	CASSIGTVSYNEQFF
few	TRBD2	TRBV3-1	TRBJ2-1	TGTGCCAGCAGCCAGGGACTAGCGGGGGGCAATGAGCAGTTCTTC	CASSQGLAGGNEQFF
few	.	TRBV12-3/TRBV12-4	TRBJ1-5	TGTGCCAGCAGTTCCTCCCGGGGTCAGCCCCAGCATTTT	CASSSSRGQPQHF
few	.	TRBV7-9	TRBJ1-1	TGTGCCAGCAGCCGACAGTACAACACTGAAGCTTTCTTT	CASSRQYNTEAFF
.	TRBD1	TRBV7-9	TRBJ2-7	TGTGCCAGCTACAGAGACGGGACAGGTGCCCACGAGCAGTACTTC	CASYRDGTGAHEQYF
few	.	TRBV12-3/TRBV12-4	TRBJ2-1	TGTGCCAGCAGAGCCGACAGGTGGGCACACAATGAGCAGTTCTTC	CASRADRWAHNEQFF
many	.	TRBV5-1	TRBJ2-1	TGCGCCAGCAGCCTGACAGAGAAAATTGACAATGAGCAGTTCTTC	CASSLTEKIDNEQFF
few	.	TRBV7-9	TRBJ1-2	TGTGCCAGCAGCTTCGGGGAGCCCGGGTATGGCTACACCTTC	CASSFGEPGYGYTF
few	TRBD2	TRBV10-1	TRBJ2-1	TGCGCCAGCAGTGAGTCGATAGGACTAGCTAGAAATGAGCAGTTCTTC	CASSESIGLARNEQFF
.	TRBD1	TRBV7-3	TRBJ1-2	TGTGCCAGCACTGTGGGACAGCTTAAGGACTATGGCTACACCTTC	CASTVGQLKDYGYTF
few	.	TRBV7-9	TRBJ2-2	TGTGCCAGCGGTCAGTCGGGGGAGCTGTTTTTT	CASGQSGELFF
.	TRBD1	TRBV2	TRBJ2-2	TGTGCCAGCGGGGACAGGGGGGGGAAATTCACCGGGGAGCTGTTTTTT	CASGDRGGKFTGELFF
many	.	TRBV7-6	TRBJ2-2	TGTGCCAGCAGCTTGCGGACCGGGGAGCTGTTTTTT	CASSLRTGELFF
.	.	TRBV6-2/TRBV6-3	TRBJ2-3	TGTGCCAGCAGTCCGAGGGACTCCGATACGCAGTATTTT	CASSPRDSDTQYF
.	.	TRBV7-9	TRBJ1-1	TGTGCCAGCAGTGGGACTGAAGCTTTCTTT	CASSGTEAFF
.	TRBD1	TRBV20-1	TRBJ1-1	TGCAGTGCTAGAGCCACAGGGGGTTACACTGAAGCTTTCTTT	CSARATGGYTEAFF
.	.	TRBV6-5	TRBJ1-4	TGTGCCAGCAGCCCCTCCTACACCCTCAGGGAAAAACTGTTTTTT	CASSPSYTLREKLFF
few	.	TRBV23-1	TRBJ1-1	TGCGCCAGCAGTCACCCGGGGGTTATGAACACTGAAGCTTTCTTT	CASSHPGVMNTEAFF
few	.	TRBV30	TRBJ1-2	TGTGCCTGGAGTCCCTCGGGGCGGGGTGGCTACACCTTC	CAWSPSGRGGYTF
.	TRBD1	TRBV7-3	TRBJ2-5	TGTGCCAGCAGCCAGCGACAGGGCGAGACCCAGTACTTC	CASSQRQGETQYF
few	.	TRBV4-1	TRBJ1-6	TGCGCCAGCAGAACTGGGAATTCACCCCTCCACTTT	CASRTGNSPLHF
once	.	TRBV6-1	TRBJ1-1	TGTGCCAGCAGTGAATTGCAGAACACTGAAGCTTTCTTT	CASSELQNTEAFF
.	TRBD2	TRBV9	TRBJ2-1	TGTGCCAGCAGCGTAGCTACGGGAGCGGGGGGGAGAAATGAGCAGTTCTTC	CASSVATGAGGRNEQFF
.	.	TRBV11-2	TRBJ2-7	TGTGCCAGCAGCCCAATCAACAGGGTAAAGACAACCTACGAGCAGTACTTC	CASSPINRVKTTYEQYF
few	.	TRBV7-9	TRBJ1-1	TGTGCCAGCAGCCCAAGGGGCTCGAACACTGAAGCTTTCTTT	CASSPRGSNTEAFF
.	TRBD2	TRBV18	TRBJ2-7	TGTGCCAGCTCACCACCGGGACTAGTTACGCTCGAGCAGTACTTC	CASSPPGLVTLEQYF
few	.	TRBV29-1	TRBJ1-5	TGCAGCGTTGGAGGGGCGCCGGATCAGCCCCAGCATTTT	CSVGGAPDQPQHF
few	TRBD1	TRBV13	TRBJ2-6	TGTGCCAGCAGCCCGGACAGGGCGGACTTCTCTGGGGCCAACGTCCTGACTTTC	CASSPDRADFSGANVLTF
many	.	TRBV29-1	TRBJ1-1	TGCAGCGTTGAAAGGAACACTGAAGCTTTCTTT	CSVERNTEAFF